This T cell receptor (beta chain) emerged from a study of cytomegalovirus exposure and HLA in healthy donors. It was with 60 Vbeta and 13 Jbeta primers that the PCR ran. TCRdb's table, derived via immunoSEQ multiplex PCR, lists solely in-frame clones and lacks some. Among 65,000 to 100,000 clones, roughly 77% were seen once, and the ten largest hold approximately 15%. Study-level results: Analyses of presence and absence presupposed an approximately uniform sequencing depth across donors. Cytomegalovirus status was reportedly diagnosed by the classifier with high sensitivity and specificity.

About this clone itself: Its antigen is not identified.

V lost 4 bases and J lost 3; bases outside the gene matches: 10. This CDR3 spans 16 amino acids. Germline V gene sequence: CDR1 SEHNR, CDR2 FQNEAQ (reference sequence). The sample consisted of PBMCs. The TCR was taken from a woman between 40 and 50 years old in good health and CMV-seropositive. The chain employs TRBV7-9 and TRBJ2-7; 9 positions agree with TRBD1. CDR3 nucleotides: TGTGCCAGCAGCTCAGGGGGACAGGGAGGCAACTACGAGCAGTACTTC. Its translation is CASSSGGQGGNYEQYF.